Described below is a single TCR beta chain sequence and its context. Antigen unknown. Treatment meaning: over 15 received Ad26.COV2.S at low or high dose, single or two shots; about 5 received placebo; per-sample allocation not given. The samples date from day 63 after the first vaccine or placebo injection. This entry belongs to a study of Ad26.COV2.S vaccination and SARS-CoV-2 variants. Study results and caveats: Measurement of non-spike TCR breadth gave similar results in vaccine and placebo recipients. Reportedly, spike-specific CD8+ and CD4+ T cell responses achieved substantial breadth once vaccination had taken place. Spike-specific TCR breadth was greater after Ad26.COV2.S than placebo.

Germline-derived CDR1 and CDR2 are SEHNR and FQNEAQ (reference sequence). This CDR3 contains 14 residues. With V trimmed by 4 bases and J by 7 bases, 6 bases remained unmatched. Method: immunoSEQ multiplex PCR; TCRdb's copy keeps in-frame clones and lacks some. The table records hundreds of thousands of clones, roughly 89% of them present only once. The sequencing used peripheral blood, collected in a trial of Ad26.COV2.S vaccine versus placebo. This receptor was obtained from a person between 18 and 65 years old who received the Ad26.COV2.S COVID-19 vaccine or a placebo. J is TRBJ1-5 and V is TRBV7-9; TRBD1 aligns across 8 bases. The CDR3 nucleotides are TGTGCCAGCAGCTCGGACAGGGTGGGACAGCCCCAGCATTTT. Translating gives CASSSDRVGQPQHF.